A selection of T cell receptor beta chains follows, all from one sample in a study of T cells in Graves' hyperthyroidism and ophthalmopathy. TCRdb re-analysed the multiplex PCR reads in MiXCR, keeping a single row per CDR3 protein. The sample shows over 400,000 distinct CDR3 sequences, approximately 14% of them seen only once. The sequencing input was blood. The receptors here all came from a man between 18 and 29 years old with Graves' ophthalmopathy. Each CDR3 is given with its conserved first and last residue. A D gene is named only where the DNA matches it firmly. Clone size is stated in some rows and not others, as once, few, many or a class when expanded.

d_call	j_call	clone_size	v_call	cdr3_aa	cdr3_nt
-	TRBJ2-3	many	TRBV27	CASSLSLYTDTQYF	TGTGCCAGCAGTTTGTCCCTCTACACAGATACGCAGTATTTT
-	TRBJ2-1	many	TRBV15	CATSPPGAYNEQFF	TGTGCCACCAGCCCCCCCGGGGCCTACAATGAGCAGTTCTTC
TRBD1	TRBJ2-1	-	TRBV19	CASSTLGTGDPRGEQFF	TGTGCCAGTAGTACCCTCGGGACAGGGGACCCGAGGGGGGAGCAGTTCTTC
TRBD2	TRBJ2-1	many	TRBV3-1	CASSQGSGSPKSRSYNEQFF	TGTGCCAGCAGCCAAGGTAGCGGGAGTCCTAAGTCAAGGTCCTACAATGAGCAGTTCTTC
-	TRBJ2-1	many	TRBV10-3	CAISDLGHEQFF	TGTGCCATCAGTGATTTGGGGCATGAGCAGTTCTTC
TRBD2	TRBJ2-7	few	TRBV7-9	CASSLVVSALAGVEEQYF	TGTGCCAGCAGCTTAGTGGTGTCGGCGCTAGCGGGGGTCGAAGAGCAGTACTTC
-	TRBJ2-5	many	TRBV13	CASSPGEETQYF	TGTGCCAGCAGTCCTGGCGAAGAGACCCAGTACTTC
TRBD1	TRBJ2-2	-	TRBV10-3	CAISGTGYTGELFF	TGTGCCATCAGTGGGACAGGGTACACCGGGGAGCTGTTTTTT
-	TRBJ2-1	many	TRBV7-9	CASSPSGLGSSYNEQFF	TGTGCCAGCAGCCCGTCTGGACTGGGAAGCTCCTACAATGAGCAGTTCTTC
TRBD1	TRBJ1-5	-	TRBV20-1	CSARAPGGGGYSNQPQHF	TGCAGTGCTAGAGCCCCGGGAGGGGGCGGCTATAGCAATCAGCCCCAGCATTTT
-	TRBJ2-4	-	TRBV14	CASSPGSGVQGKNIQYF	TGTGCCAGCAGCCCCGGGTCCGGGGTTCAGGGCAAAAACATTCAGTACTTC
TRBD2	TRBJ2-7	many	TRBV11-2	CASSLGGGPYEQYF	TGTGCCAGCAGCTTAGGCGGGGGGCCCTACGAGCAGTACTTC
-	TRBJ1-6	-	TRBV20-1	CSATQPTGDNSPLHF	TGCAGTGCCACCCAACCGACGGGTGATAATTCACCCCTCCACTTT
-	TRBJ2-2	-	TRBV20-1	CSARGGGGLNTGELFF	TGCAGTGCTAGAGGAGGGGGGGGCCTGAACACCGGGGAGCTGTTTTTT
-	TRBJ1-1	-	TRBV19	CASSSLQEGTEAFF	TGTGCCAGTAGTAGCCTTCAAGAGGGGACTGAAGCTTTCTTT
-	TRBJ2-1	many	TRBV29-1	CSVEDLGGAVGNEQFF	TGCAGCGTTGAAGATTTGGGGGGGGCCGTGGGCAATGAGCAGTTCTTC
-	TRBJ2-7	-	TRBV4-2	CATAGGSYEQYF	TGTGCCACCGCCGGGGGTTCCTACGAGCAGTACTTC
-	TRBJ1-5	-	TRBV18	CASSPTSGGDQPQHF	TGTGCCAGCTCACCAACTTCGGGGGGAGATCAGCCCCAGCATTTT
-	TRBJ2-5	many	TRBV30	CAWGAQETQYF	TGTGCCTGGGGGGCCCAAGAGACCCAGTACTTC
-	TRBJ1-2	many	TRBV12-3/TRBV12-4	CASSPPGHHIFGYTF	TGTGCCAGCAGCCCCCCCGGGCACCATATATTCGGCTACACCTTC
-	TRBJ2-5	many	TRBV7-8	CASSKRDLQPQETQYF	TGTGCCAGCAGCAAACGGGACCTCCAACCACAAGAGACCCAGTACTTC
-	TRBJ1-1	many	TRBV5-1	CASSLGTAGGTEAFF	TGCGCCAGCAGCTTGGGGACGGCCGGGGGCACTGAAGCTTTCTTT
-	TRBJ2-4	few	TRBV19	CASNSLLKNIQYF	TGTGCCAGTAACAGCCTTTTGAAAAACATTCAGTACTTC
-	TRBJ2-5	-	TRBV10-3	CAINDRASGETQYF	TGTGCCATCAACGACAGGGCTAGCGGGGAGACCCAGTACTTC
-	TRBJ2-5	many	TRBV9	CASSVSDQETQYF	TGTGCCAGCAGCGTGTCCGACCAAGAGACCCAGTACTTC
-	TRBJ1-2	many	TRBV7-9	CASSRMGVGGYTF	TGTGCCAGCAGCAGAATGGGCGTCGGTGGCTACACCTTC
-	TRBJ2-3	few	TRBV7-3	CASSLTGGRMDTQYF	TGTGCCAGCAGCTTAACGGGGGGAAGAATGGATACGCAGTATTTT
-	TRBJ1-1	many	TRBV6-2/TRBV6-3	CASSLAGLELMNTEAFF	TGTGCCAGCAGCCTAGCGGGGTTGGAGCTCATGAACACTGAAGCTTTCTTT
TRBD2	TRBJ2-7	many	TRBV6-2/TRBV6-3	CASSYSSGGTYEQYF	TGTGCCAGCAGTTACTCGAGCGGGGGCACCTACGAGCAGTACTTC
-	TRBJ2-3	few	TRBV5-4	CASRYTPGGVDTQYF	TGTGCCAGCCGATATACCCCCGGCGGAGTGGATACGCAGTATTTT
-	TRBJ2-1	many	TRBV3-1	CASSQGIGRGNEQFF	TGTGCCAGCAGCCAAGGGATTGGGAGAGGCAATGAGCAGTTCTTC
TRBD2	TRBJ2-1	many	TRBV11-3	CASSPPLSGTDNEQFF	TGTGCCAGCAGCCCCCCCCTTAGCGGGACTGATAATGAGCAGTTCTTC
-	TRBJ1-2	many	TRBV3-1	CASSLGLGSYGYTF	TGTGCCAGCAGCCTGGGACTTGGCAGCTATGGCTACACCTTC
-	TRBJ1-1	many	TRBV7-9	CASSLGEGGYTEAFF	TGTGCCAGCAGCTTAGGGGAAGGAGGCTACACTGAAGCTTTCTTT
-	TRBJ1-1	many	TRBV7-9	CASSLLERLSEAFF	TGTGCCAGCAGCTTATTGGAAAGGCTTAGTGAAGCTTTCTTT
-	TRBJ1-2	many	TRBV5-1	CASSLADYRGFDYGYTF	TGCGCCAGCAGCTTGGCCGACTACCGGGGCTTCGACTATGGCTACACCTTC
-	TRBJ2-7	many	TRBV2	CASSDPRIVPYEQYF	TGTGCCAGCAGTGATCCCCGGATAGTTCCCTACGAGCAGTACTTC
-	TRBJ1-6	many	TRBV5-1	CASREEGSSYNSPLHF	TGCGCCAGCAGGGAAGAGGGGAGCTCCTATAATTCACCCCTCCACTTT
-	TRBJ1-2	many	TRBV2	CASSVGTRSCTF	TGTGCCAGCAGTGTGGGGACAAGGAGTTGCACCTTC
-	TRBJ2-5	-	TRBV7-9	CASSRPRGTQETQYF	TGTGCCAGCAGCAGACCGCGAGGTACGCAAGAGACCCAGTACTTC
-	TRBJ2-5	few	TRBV27	CASRVGGGQETQYF	TGTGCCAGCAGAGTCGGGGGTGGGCAAGAGACCCAGTACTTC
TRBD1	TRBJ2-3	-	TRBV2	CASSDEGQLLEPQYF	TGTGCCAGCAGTGATGAGGGACAGCTTCTCGAGCCGCAGTATTTT
TRBD2	TRBJ2-1	many	TRBV6-1	CASRSLAGGANEQFF	TGTGCCAGCAGGAGCCTAGCGGGGGGTGCGAATGAGCAGTTCTTC
-	TRBJ2-3	-	TRBV27	CASSLSGPSYTDTQYF	TGTGCCAGCAGTTTATCGGGACCATCTTACACAGATACGCAGTATTTT
-	TRBJ1-1	few	TRBV5-1	CASSFLQGNTEAFF	TGCGCCAGCAGCTTTTTACAGGGTAACACTGAAGCTTTCTTT
-	TRBJ1-4	many	TRBV14	CASSRQVLGEKLFF	TGTGCCAGCAGTCGACAGGTCCTCGGGGAAAAACTGTTTTTT
-	TRBJ2-4	few	TRBV27	CASSKQASTKNIQYF	TGTGCCAGCAGTAAACAGGCGAGTACCAAAAACATTCAGTACTTC
TRBD1	TRBJ1-2	-	TRBV20-1	CSPTGGLYGYTF	TGCAGTCCGACAGGGGGCCTCTATGGCTACACCTTC
-	TRBJ1-2	-	TRBV29-1	CSVERLGVYGYTF	TGCAGCGTTGAAAGGCTGGGGGTTTACGGCTACACCTTC
TRBD1	TRBJ2-2	many	TRBV2	CASTSASRDRGLSPYTGELFF	TGTGCCAGCACCTCCGCGTCCCGGGACAGGGGGCTGAGCCCCTACACCGGGGAGCTGTTTTTT